This T cell receptor (beta chain) was observed in a study of blood T cell repertoires in COVID-19. The assay was immunoSEQ multiplex PCR, and TCRdb's table has in-frame clones only and misses some. The repertoire holds 150,000 to 200,000 clones, with 80% to 95% as singletons. This CDR3 has 14 residues. Germline values: CDR1 MNHEY, CDR2 SVGAGI. The J segment lost 3 bases and the V segment lost 6 bases, leaving 5 bases of the junction unmatched. The TCR sequence derives from a woman between 55 and 75 years old with COVID-19, enrolled during active disease. The rearrangement links TRBV6-5 to TRBJ1-5, with TRBD1 matching over 7 bases. Material: peripheral blood. DNA of the CDR3: TGTGCCAGCAGATTTGACAGGGTCAATCAGCCCCAGCATTTT. Translation: CASRFDRVNQPQHF.